The 26 T cell receptor beta chains below all came from one sample that was sequenced in a study of T cell repertoires in cytomegalovirus infection. TCRdb reanalysed the reads using MiXCR and keeps one entry per CDR3 protein. Of around 310,000 distinct CDR3 sequences in the sample, 25% to 35% were seen once. These receptors lack a known antigen. Sequencing was performed on cultured PBMCs, taken from culture after CMV antigen stimulation. The receptors stem from a human donor in good health (CMV status not recorded). Some clones in this sample may be carry-over from other donors' samples.

The chain links TRBV12-3 or TRBV12-4 to TRBJ2-7; D is possibly TRBD1 or TRBD2 (5 bases each). V was pared by 5 bases and J by 2 bases, with 13 bases between. The CDR3 runs to 14 residues. The CDR3: CASSPGTATYEQYF. For the CDR3, the DNA is TGTGCCAGCAGTCCCGGGACCGCGACCTACGAGCAGTACTTC.

The V call is TRBV5-4, the J call TRBJ2-2, with D maybe TRBD2 (6 bases). Germline-derived CDR1 and CDR2 are SGHNT and YYREEE (reference sequence). The V and J ends lost 3 bases and 4 bases respectively, with 16 bases between them. There are 16 residues in the CDR3. CDR3 sequence (DNA): TGTGCCAGCAGCTGGGTCCCGGGACTGATCACCGGGGAGCTGTTTTTT. Encoded protein: CASSWVPGLITGELFF.

This clonotype was detected ten times or more. The chain is built from TRBV7-2 and TRBJ2-3; a weak D match, TRBD2 (6 bases). CDR3 length: 16 residues. V was trimmed by 1 base and J by 1 base, leaving 12 bases between them. The germline V gene has CDR1 SGHTA and CDR2 FQGNSA. This CDR3 reads CASSLVTGVGTDTQYF. The CDR3 nucleotides read TGTGCCAGCAGCTTAGTAACGGGAGTCGGCACAGATACGCAGTATTTT.

V usage is TRBV11-2 and J usage is TRBJ2-7; 11 bases are a match to TRBD2. Trimming took 4 bases from V and 9 from J; bases not matched to a gene: 5. The CDR3 runs 13 residues. The germline gives CDR1 SGHAT, CDR2 FQNNGV. CDR3 nucleotide sequence: TGTGCCAGCAGCTCCCGACTAGCGGGGAGGCAGTACTTC. Protein: CASSSRLAGRQYF.

The V gene is TRBV5-6, the J gene TRBJ1-6; 7 bases line up with TRBD1. Germline assignment: CDR1 SGHDT and CDR2 YYEEEE. The CDR3 contains 16 residues. Trimming cost V 4 bases and J 9 bases; bases outside gene matches: 13. CDR3 in amino acids: CASSTNTGVFFSPLHF. CDR3 bases: TGTGCCAGCAGCACCAACACAGGGGTCTTTTTTTCACCCCTCCACTTT. Using reference TRBV5-6 and TRBJ1-6 for the parts outside the CDR3, the full variable domain is DAGVTQSPTHLIKTRGQQVTLRCSPKSGHDTVSWYQQALGQGPQFIFQYYEEEERQRGNFPDRFSGHQFPNYSSELNVNALLLGDSALYLCASSTNTGVFFSPLHFGNGTRLTVT.

This clonotype was counted only a few times. The chain has TRBV19 and TRBJ2-2; D is unclear. The germline V gene encodes CDR1 LNHDA and CDR2 SQIVND (reference sequence). V was clipped by 4 bases and J by 3 bases, with 18 bases between them. CDR3 length: 17 amino acids. The DNA of the CDR3 is TGTGCCAGTAGTAGATCCAGAGGCAGAAGCTACACCGGGGAGCTGTTTTTT. Protein sequence: CASSRSRGRSYTGELFF.

This chain joins TRBV7-6 and TRBJ2-7, with D perhaps being TRBD1 or TRBD2 (6 bases each). This CDR3 is 16 amino acids long. The V and J ends lost 5 bases and 5 bases respectively, with 22 bases between them. Germline V gives CDR1 SGHVS, CDR2 FNYEAQ. CDR3 sequence: CASSPLAGGRKDEQYF. CDR3 in DNA: TGTGCCAGCAGCCCTCTTGCTGGGGGGCGGAAAGACGAGCAGTACTTC.

This clonotype was recorded many times. The V gene is TRBV7-8, the J gene TRBJ2-1, with D hard to call. Germline CDR1 is SGHVS and CDR2 is FQNEAQ. This CDR3 comprises 15 residues. With 0 bases removed from V and 7 bases from J, the gap between germline ends came to 13 bases. Written as DNA, the CDR3 is TGTGCCAGCAGCTTAGCGCCTGGCCCTCGTAATGAGCAGTTCTTC. Encoded protein: CASSLAPGPRNEQFF.

This clonotype has only a few counts. The chain has TRBV7-2 and TRBJ2-1, with TRBD1 matching 9 bases. V was pared by 3 bases and J by 8 bases, with 11 bases of the junction left unmatched. CDR1 and CDR2 from the germline V gene are SGHTA and FQGNSA. The length of the CDR3 is 16 residues. The CDR3 DNA sequence: TGTGCCAGCAGCTTGACCGGGACAGGGTGGGGGGATGAGCAGTTCTTC. Its protein is CASSLTGTGWGDEQFF.

This clonotype has just a few counts. The chain is built from TRBV28 and TRBJ1-5; D unresolved. CDR1 MDHEN and CDR2 SYDVKM come from the germline V gene. CDR3 length: 13 amino acids. The germline V and J ends were trimmed by 5 bases and 0 bases, with 5 bases remaining between them. As DNA, the CDR3 is TGTGCCAGCAGTACCGGTAGCAATCAGCCCCAGCATTTT. This codes for CASSTGSNQPQHF.

The V gene is TRBV6-5, the J gene TRBJ2-1, with 13 bases that match TRBD2. The CDR3 is 19 residues long. V was pared by 4 bases and J by 5 bases, with 14 bases of the junction left unmatched. Germline CDR1 MNHEY, CDR2 SVGAGI. CDR3 sequence reads: CASSSRGTSGIPSHNEQFF. CDR3 DNA: TGTGCCAGCAGTTCCCGGGGGACTAGCGGGATCCCGTCCCACAATGAGCAGTTCTTC.

The rearrangement joins TRBV7-9 to TRBJ2-1; D is possibly TRBD1 or TRBD2 (5 bases each). V was shortened by 1 base and J by 0 bases, with 13 bases between the two germline ends. The germline V gene encodes CDR1 SEHNR and CDR2 FQNEAQ (reference sequence). The CDR3 contains 17 residues. The CDR3 protein is CASSLGGGLGSYNEQFF. The CDR3 DNA is TGTGCCAGCAGCTTAGGTGGGGGTTTGGGCTCCTACAATGAGCAGTTCTTC.

The chain's CDR3 is CASSSIGTGELFF. The CDR3 DNA reads TGTGCCAGCAGTTCGATCGGGACCGGGGAGCTGTTTTTT. V is TRBV12-3 or TRBV12-4 and J is TRBJ2-2; D unresolved. This CDR3 is 13 amino acids long. Trimming removed 4 bases at V and 5 bases at J, with 8 bases between.

Only a few counts were recorded for this clonotype. The chain links TRBV11-2 to TRBJ1-1; D may be TRBD1 (6 bases). This CDR3 has 13 amino acids. The germline V and J ends were trimmed by 5 bases and 10 bases, with 17 bases remaining between them. CDR1 and CDR2 from the germline V gene are SGHAT and FQNNGV. The CDR3 loop is CASSDMGAPSAFF. The DNA for the CDR3 is TGTGCCAGCAGCGATATGGGGGCTCCATCAGCTTTCTTT.

Of note for this clonotype: This may arise from a read error, as a much more abundant clone is one base away. V and J are TRBV7-2 and TRBJ2-1; 7 positions match TRBD2. The CDR3 consists of 15 residues. The germline V gene has CDR1 SGHTA and CDR2 FQGNSA. The CDR3 nucleotides are TGTGCCAGCAGCTTAGATCTAGCGGCCTACAATGAGCGGTTCTTC. This codes for CASSLDLAAYNERFF.

J is TRBJ2-1 and V is TRBV24-1, with 8 bases matching TRBD1. The CDR3 has 16 residues. Losses at the gene ends were 4 bases for V and 0 bases for J; bases not matched to a gene: 4. CDR1 is KGHDR and CDR2 is SFDVKD in the germline V gene. The CDR3 sequence is CATSDRGLSSYNEQFF. For the CDR3, the DNA is TGTGCCACCAGTGACAGGGGGCTATCCTCCTACAATGAGCAGTTCTTC.

This clonotype occurred a few times. The junction departs from the called germline gene at one end, perhaps through a read error. This rearrangement joins TRBV4-1 to TRBJ1-3; D unclear. Germline CDR1 is MGHRA and CDR2 is YSYEKL. The length of the CDR3 is 15 residues. The CDR3: CASSQAQQPRGTIYF. CDR3 bases: TGTGCCAGCAGCCAAGCACAGCAACCCCGGGGCACCATATATTTT.

The V gene is TRBV19, the J gene TRBJ1-6, with TRBD1 identical over 7 bases. The CDR3 contains 15 residues. Germline V gene lookup returns CDR1 LNHDA and CDR2 SQIVND (reference sequence). V lost 6 bases to trimming and J lost 5 bases; unmatched junction nucleotides: 7. The CDR3 sequence: CASRPATGDNSPLHF. CDR3 nucleotide sequence: TGTGCCAGTAGGCCCGCAACAGGGGATAATTCACCCCTCCACTTT. Supplemented by reference TRBV19 and TRBJ1-6, the full variable domain reads DGGITQSPKYLFRKEGQNVTLSCEQNLNHDAMYWYRQDPGQGLRLIYYSQIVNDFQKGDIAEGYSVSREKKESFPLTVTSAQKNPTAFYLCASRPATGDNSPLHFGNGTRLTVT.

This clonotype was seen a few times. The CDR3 reads CSARVPGHSGNTIYF. CDR3 DNA: TGCAGTGCTAGAGTGCCAGGCCACTCTGGAAACACCATATATTTT. The chain combines TRBV20-1 with TRBJ1-3; D call uncertain. V shed 1 base and J shed 0 bases, with 10 bases lying between them. The CDR3 is 15 residues long. Germline V gene data show CDR1 as DFQATT and CDR2 as SNEGSKA (reference sequence).

This clonotype was observed a handful of times. The chain carries TRBV7-2 and TRBJ2-7; D is possibly TRBD1 (5 bases). CDR3 size: 13 residues. Germline V gene data show CDR1 as SGHTA and CDR2 as FQGNSA. The V end was cut by 2 bases, the J end by 5 bases, with 10 bases between. DNA of the CDR3: TGTGCCAGCAGCTTAAACAGGATAAACGAGCAGTACTTC. This sequence encodes CASSLNRINEQYF.

V and J are TRBV20-1 and TRBJ1-6, with 7 nucleotides matching TRBD1. The CDR3 is 16 residues long. Germline CDR1 reads DFQATT; CDR2 reads SNEGSKA (reference sequence). J gave up 2 bases and V 2 bases, and 6 bases lay outside the gene matches. The CDR3 nucleotides read TGCAGTGCTAGACCTACGACAGGGACCTATAATTCACCCCTCCACTTT. As protein: CSARPTTGTYNSPLHF.

The V gene is TRBV2, the J gene TRBJ1-5; no firm D call. CDR3 length: 14 residues. V dropped 0 bases and J dropped 1 base, with 4 bases sitting between them. CDR1 is SNHLY and CDR2 is FYNNEI in the germline V gene. CDR3 coding DNA: TGTGCCAGCAGTGAAGCGACCAGCAATCAGCCCCAGCATTTT. Translation: CASSEATSNQPQHF.

This chain uses TRBV7-8 with TRBJ1-2; D unclear. The CDR3 is 15 amino acids. Looked up from germline, CDR1 is SGHVS and CDR2 is FQNEAQ. V was clipped by 2 bases and J by 4 bases, with 14 bases between them. The CDR3 region is CASSLSVLQPYGYTF. The CDR3 nucleotides are TGTGCCAGCAGCTTAAGTGTGTTGCAACCCTATGGCTACACCTTC. Based on the CDR3 plus reference TRBV7-8 and TRBJ1-2, the full variable domain is GAGVSQSPRYKVAKRGQDVALRCDPISGHVSLFWYQQALGQGPEFLTYFQNEAQLDKSGLPSDRFFAERPEGSVSTLKIQRTQQEDSAVYLCASSLSVLQPYGYTFGSGTRLTVV.

The chain links TRBV7-2 to TRBJ1-2, with D unresolved. V shed 4 bases and J shed 4 bases, with 7 bases lying between them. CDR1 is SGHTA and CDR2 is FQGNSA in the germline V gene. The CDR3 runs to 12 residues. The CDR3 nucleotides read TGTGCCAGCAGCTCCGGGTTCTATGGCTACACCTTC. The encoded protein is CASSSGFYGYTF.

The V and J genes are TRBV7-8 and TRBJ2-2, with a possible D match to TRBD2 (6 bases). The CDR3 is made up of 16 amino acids. Germline CDR1 and CDR2: SGHVS and FQNEAQ. V was cut by 1 base and J by 5 bases, with 14 bases left in between. As DNA, the CDR3 is TGTGCCAGCAGCTTAGTACAGTCGGGAGTAACCGGGGAGCTGTTTTTT. This sequence encodes CASSLVQSGVTGELFF.

The chain carries TRBV5-1 and TRBJ2-7; no clear D. Germline V lookup: CDR1 SGHRS, CDR2 YFSETQ. Trimming took off 1 base at V and 3 bases at J, with 5 bases between the two ends. CDR3 size: 12 residues. CDR3 nucleotides: TGCGCCAGCAGCTTGAACGGCTACGAGCAGTACTTC. It is translated as CASSLNGYEQYF.